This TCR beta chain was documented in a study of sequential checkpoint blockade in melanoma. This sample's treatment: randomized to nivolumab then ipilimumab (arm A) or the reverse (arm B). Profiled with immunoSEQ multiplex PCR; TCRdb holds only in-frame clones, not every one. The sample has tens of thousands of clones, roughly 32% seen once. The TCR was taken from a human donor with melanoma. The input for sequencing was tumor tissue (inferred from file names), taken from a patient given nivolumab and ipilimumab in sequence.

CDR3: CASQPIGSGGYEQYF. The DNA for the CDR3 is TGTGCCAGCCAACCAATAGGGAGCGGGGGTTACGAGCAGTACTTC. This chain links TRBV18 with TRBJ2-7, with 8 bases matching TRBD2. CDR1 is KGHSH, CDR2 LQKENI, per germline. J lost 4 bases, V lost 8 bases, and 13 bases had no gene match. The CDR3 runs to 15 residues.